This T cell receptor beta chain was identified in a study of blood T cell repertoires in COVID-19 (dated by TCRdb to the early 2020s). Regarding the study in general: Samples covering the acute and convalescent phases of COVID-19 were provided by collaborators in the United States, Italy and Spain. The prospective study material was composed of cDNA or gDNA derived from T cells, B-cell-depleted T cells, or PBMCs. The repertoires were made available in a free public database intended to serve as a resource for research on the immune response to SARS-CoV-2. The samples were drawn from the first 160 participants of the ongoing ImmuneRACE study and from some 1,300 subjects provided by 6 global collaborators. HLA class I and class II types, where available, came from metadata supplied by the sample provider rather than from assay-based typing. Subjects who had been exposed to COVID-19, were actively infected with it, or had recovered from it provided the deeply sampled blood TCRbeta repertoires that made up the dataset. Sample metadata almost always included a de-identified subject ID, COVID-19 status, age in years and sex. General findings and caveats noted by the study authors: The amount of clinical and demographic metadata varied by source and participant and was provided uncurated.

TCRbeta CDR3 regions were amplified from genomic DNA by means of the immunoSEQ Assay, a bias-controlled multiplex PCR. The paper's data handling went like this. The number of nucleated cells in each sample was estimated by amplification of reference gene primers within the assay. Sequence reads were collapsed and filtered to measure the absolute abundance of every unique TCRbeta CDR3 rearrangement. For each sample, productive Simpson clonality was calculated by taking the square root of Simpson's diversity index across productive rearrangements. TCRdb provides this immuneACCESS table in a form limited to in-frame rearrangements. Some clones are lacking; in checked studies, under half of them reflect an unresolved V gene, and why the rest are absent is not known. Clone size and V and J calls were adopted from that table, with D and trimming inferred from the DNA. The table for this sample lists approximately 140,000 clones; 84% of them were counted only once. Clones ranked in the top ten supply roughly 5.5% of the sample.

Participants in the prospective study were enrolled through a virtual design, were aged about 18 to 100 years, and lived in 20 to 30 United States geographic areas. In the prospective study, participants were assigned to cohorts based on the clinical history participants reported in a screening survey and a study questionnaire. Exposed participants had been in contact with someone with a PCR-confirmed or clinician-diagnosed COVID-19 case within 2 weeks of study entry. In the prospective study, mobile phlebotomists collected whole blood, serum and a nasopharyngeal or oropharyngeal swab from each participant. Prospective study participants could optionally give additional blood draws and questionnaires over an approximately two-month period. Before DNA extraction, prospective study blood samples were shipped either frozen or at room temperature. For this clone: Its antigen has not been determined. No base quality values were provided; no much bigger clone lies one nucleotide off.

The CDR3, from cysteine to phenylalanine, totals 17 residues. The read is trimmed to its CDR3 DNA, 51 bases read in frame from base 1. The V end gives up 4 bases and the J end 0 bases, leaving 12 bases in the junction not matched to a gene. The CDR1 and CDR2 encoded by the germline V gene are SGHTS and YDEGEE. Rearrangement joined TRBV5-8 to TRBJ2-5; TRBD2 agrees with 7 junctional bases. The sample consisted of PBMCs or T cells enriched from blood (not recorded which). The receptor comes from a woman aged 45-59 years who had been exposed to COVID-19. CDR3 protein: CASSPGGERMYQETQYF. In nucleotides, the sequence is TGTGCCAGCAGCCCTGGGGGGGAGCGGATGTACCAAGAGACCCAGTACTTC.